Detailed here is one T cell receptor (beta chain). The record originates from a study of blood T cells in healthy people across ages. The germline V and J ends were trimmed by 7 bases and 1 base, with 10 bases remaining between them. This CDR3 spans 13 amino acids. Then a second PCR, running roughly 7 to 11 cycles, was carried out with a sample-barcoded 5' primer and a J-beta primer mix. TCRdb reanalysed the 5' RACE reads using MiXCR and keeps one entry per CDR3 protein. The data contain fewer than 2 million distinct CDR3 sequences, 39% of them singletons. Sequences were obtained from blood. This chain connects TRBV12-3 or TRBV12-4 to TRBJ1-1; TRBD1 might be the D (5 bases). The clonotype was recovered from a human donor in good health. The CDR3 DNA sequence: TGTGCCAGCAAACTCAGGGCGAACACTGAAGCTTTCTTT. It translates to CASKLRANTEAFF.